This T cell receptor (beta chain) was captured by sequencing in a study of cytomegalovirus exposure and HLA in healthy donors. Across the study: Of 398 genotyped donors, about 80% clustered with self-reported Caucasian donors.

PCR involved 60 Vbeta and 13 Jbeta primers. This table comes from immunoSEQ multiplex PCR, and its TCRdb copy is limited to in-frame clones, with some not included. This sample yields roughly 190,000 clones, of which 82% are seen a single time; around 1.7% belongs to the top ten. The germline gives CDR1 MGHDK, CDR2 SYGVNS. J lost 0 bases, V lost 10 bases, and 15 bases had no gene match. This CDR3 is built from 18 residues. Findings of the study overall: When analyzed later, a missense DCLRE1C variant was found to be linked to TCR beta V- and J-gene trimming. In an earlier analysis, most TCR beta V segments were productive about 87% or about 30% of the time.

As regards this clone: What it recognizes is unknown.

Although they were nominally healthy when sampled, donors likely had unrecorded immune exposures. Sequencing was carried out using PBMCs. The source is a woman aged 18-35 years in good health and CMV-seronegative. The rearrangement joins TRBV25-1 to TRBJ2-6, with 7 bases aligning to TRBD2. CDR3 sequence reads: CATPGGPQGRSGANVLTF. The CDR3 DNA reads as TGTGCCACTCCGGGGGGACCCCAGGGCCGCTCTGGGGCCAACGTCCTGACTTTC.